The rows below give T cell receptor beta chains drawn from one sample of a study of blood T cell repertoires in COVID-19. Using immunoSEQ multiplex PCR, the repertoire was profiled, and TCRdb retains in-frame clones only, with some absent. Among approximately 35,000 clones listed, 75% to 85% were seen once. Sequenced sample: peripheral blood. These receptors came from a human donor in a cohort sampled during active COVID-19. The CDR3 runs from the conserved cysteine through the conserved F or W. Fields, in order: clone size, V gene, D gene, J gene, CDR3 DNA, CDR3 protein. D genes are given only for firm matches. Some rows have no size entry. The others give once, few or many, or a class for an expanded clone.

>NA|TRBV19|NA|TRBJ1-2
TGTGCCAGTAGCAATCCGACAGGACCCTATGGCTACACCTTC
CASSNPTGPYGYTF
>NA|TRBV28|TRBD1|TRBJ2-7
TGTGCCAGCAGTACACGACAGGGCTCCTACGAGCAGTACTTC
CASSTRQGSYEQYF
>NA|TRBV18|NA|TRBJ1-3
TGTGCCAGCTCACCGATCCCGGGATCTGGAAACACCATATATTTT
CASSPIPGSGNTIYF
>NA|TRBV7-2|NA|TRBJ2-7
TGTGCCAGCAGCTTAGGTAGAAACGAGCAGTACTTC
CASSLGRNEQYF
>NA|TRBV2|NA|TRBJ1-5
TGTGCCAGCAGCTTCGGGAACAATCAGCCCCAGCATTTT
CASSFGNNQPQHF
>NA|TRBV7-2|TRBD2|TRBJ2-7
TGTGCCAGCAGCTTAGGGGGACGCGGGGGGCGCTACGAGCAGTACTTC
CASSLGGRGGRYEQYF
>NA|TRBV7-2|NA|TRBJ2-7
TGTGCCAGCAGCTTGGGGTCTGCAGGGTATACCTACGAGCAGTACTTC
CASSLGSAGYTYEQYF
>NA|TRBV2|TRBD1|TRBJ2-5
TGTGCCAGCAGTGGGGGGACAGGGTCCGAGACCCAGTACTTC
CASSGGTGSETQYF
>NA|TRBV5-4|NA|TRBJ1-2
TGTGCCAGCAGTACCGCTGGGACGGGGGGCTATGGCTACACCTTC
CASSTAGTGGYGYTF
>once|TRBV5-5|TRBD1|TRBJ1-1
TGTGCCAGCAGCTTTGGGACAGGGGTTTACACTGAAGCTTTCTTT
CASSFGTGVYTEAFF
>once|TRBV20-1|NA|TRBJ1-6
TGCAGTGCTAGTCCCCTTGGAGGGAGTTCACCCCTCCACTTT
CSASPLGGSSPLHF
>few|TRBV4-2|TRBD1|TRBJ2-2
TGTGCCAGCAGCCAAGGGACGGACCCAGGGGGCCCGGCCGGGGAGCTGTTTTTT
CASSQGTDPGGPAGELFF
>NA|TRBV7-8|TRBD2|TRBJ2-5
TGTGCCAGCAGCCCCCGGGGTAGCGGGGGGGCAGAAGAGACCCAGTACTTC
CASSPRGSGGAEETQYF
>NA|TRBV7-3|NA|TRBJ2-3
TGTGCCAGCAGCTACCTAACAGATACGCAGTATTTT
CASSYLTDTQYF
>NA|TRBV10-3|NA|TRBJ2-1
TGTGCCCTATCATCCCCTGGAGGGAAGGGTGAGCAGTTCTTC
CALSSPGGKGEQFF
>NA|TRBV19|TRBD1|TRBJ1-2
TGTGCCAGTAGTATGGACAGGGGTTTGGGCTATGGCTACACCTTC
CASSMDRGLGYGYTF
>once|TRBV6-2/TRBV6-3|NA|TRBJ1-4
TGTGCCAGCAGTCTTCCGACAGCCCCTAATGAAAAACTGTTTTTT
CASSLPTAPNEKLFF
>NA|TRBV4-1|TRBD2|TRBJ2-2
TGCGCCAGCAGCCTCGGACTAGGCGGGGGGGCCATAATTGCCGGGGAGCTGTTTTTT
CASSLGLGGGAIIAGELFF
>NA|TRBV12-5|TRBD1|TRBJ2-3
TGTGCTAGTGGCCGGGGACAGGGAACAGATACGCAGTATTTT
CASGRGQGTDTQYF
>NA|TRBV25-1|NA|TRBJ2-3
TGTGCCAGCGGGGACACTGTGGATACGCAGTATTTT
CASGDTVDTQYF
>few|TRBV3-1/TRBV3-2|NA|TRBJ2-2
TGTGCCAGTTTACACCTCACCGGGGAGCTGTTTTTT
CASLHLTGELFF
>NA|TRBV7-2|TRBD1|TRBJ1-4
TGTGCCAGCAGCTGGAGAAGGGGGCAGGCTAATGAAAAACTGTTTTTT
CASSWRRGQANEKLFF
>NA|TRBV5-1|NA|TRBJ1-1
TGCGCCAGCAGCTTGGGAGGGTATGAAGCTTTCTTT
CASSLGGYEAFF
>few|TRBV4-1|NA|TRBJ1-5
TGCGCCAGCAGCCAAGAAGTCAGTGCTAGCAATCAGCCCCAGCATTTT
CASSQEVSASNQPQHF
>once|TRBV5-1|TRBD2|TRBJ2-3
TGCGCCAGCAGCTTTGGGCTAGCGGGGGGCCGACTTTTCACAGATACGCAGTATTTT
CASSFGLAGGRLFTDTQYF
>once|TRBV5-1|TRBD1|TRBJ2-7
TGCGCCAGCAGCTTCGGACAGGGGGTCTACGAGCAGTACTTC
CASSFGQGVYEQYF
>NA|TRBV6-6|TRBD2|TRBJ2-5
TGTGCCAGCAGTCTCAACGGACTAGCGGGGGGTGGTCAAGAGACCCAGTACTTC
CASSLNGLAGGGQETQYF